This entry lists 8 T cell receptor beta chains sequenced from one sample in a study of T cell changes during pregnancy in multiple sclerosis. Sequenced by immunoSEQ multiplex PCR; TCRdb stores in-frame clones only, minus some. The data hold 55,000 to 65,000 clones, with over 80% observed a single time. The material was peripheral blood, obtained in the first trimester of pregnancy. All receptors come from a female donor in good health, enrolled as a control in a pregnancy study.

The chain links TRBV2 to TRBJ1-1, with 12 bases aligning to TRBD1. The junction had 4 bases not matched to a gene; V was cut back by 6 bases and J by 5 bases. Looked up from germline, CDR1 is SNHLY and CDR2 is FYNNEI. CDR3 length: 14 amino acids. The CDR3 region is CASSSGQGATEAFF. CDR3 sequence (DNA): TGTGCCAGCAGCTCGGGACAGGGGGCAACTGAAGCTTTCTTT.

The chain is built from TRBV7-9 and TRBJ2-1; 8 positions agree with TRBD2. Looked up from germline, CDR1 is SEHNR and CDR2 is FQNEAQ (reference sequence). J was trimmed by 6 bases and V by 3 bases; bases with no gene match: 7. The CDR3 length is 15 residues. The CDR3 nucleotides read TGTGCCAGCAGCTTGGAAGCGGGGGCCTCCAATGAGCAGTTCTTC. The encoded protein is CASSLEAGASNEQFF. Variable domain in full (rest from reference TRBV7-9 and TRBJ2-1): DTGVSQNPRHKITKRGQNVTFRCDPISEHNRLYWYRQTLGQGPEFLTYFQNEAQLEKSRLLSDRFSAERPKGSFSTLEIQRTEQGDSAMYLCASSLEAGASNEQFFGPGTRLTVL.

In DNA, the CDR3 is TGCGCCAGCAGCCAAGTAGAAGGGGCTGGAAACACCATATATTTT. It yields the protein CASSQVEGAGNTIYF. The J gene is TRBJ1-3, the V gene TRBV4-1; D may be TRBD1 (5 bases). The CDR3 loop spans 15 amino acids. V lost 1 base, J lost 2 bases, and 9 bases lay in between. Germline lookup yields CDR1 MGHRA and CDR2 YSYEKL.

The rearrangement uses TRBV19 and TRBJ2-5; D is possibly TRBD1 (6 bases). The germline V gene encodes CDR1 LNHDA and CDR2 SQIVND (reference sequence). This CDR3 is built from 13 residues. V was cut by 5 bases and J by 1 base, with 8 bases left in between. DNA for the CDR3: TGTGCCAGTAGTTCAGGGGTCCAAGAGACCCAGTACTTC. Translating gives CASSSGVQETQYF.

The chain is built from TRBV6-6 and TRBJ1-2; D might be TRBD1 (6 bases). The CDR3 covers 15 residues. CDR1 is MNHNY, CDR2 SVGAGI, per germline (reference sequence). Between the trimmed V and J ends, which lost 4 bases and 4 bases, there was a span of 16 bases. In nucleotides, the CDR3 is TGTGCCAGCAGTTGGGATTGGACAGTACCCTATGGCTACACCTTC. This codes for CASSWDWTVPYGYTF.

This sequence joins TRBV2 and TRBJ1-2; weak D call: TRBD1 (5 bases). CDR1 and CDR2 (germline): SNHLY, FYNNEI. Trimming pared 10 bases from V and 6 bases from J, leaving 18 bases between. The CDR3 is 13 residues long. Written as DNA, the CDR3 is TGTGCCACCAAGATGGGGGGTAGGGATGGCTACACCTTC. Its translation is CATKMGGRDGYTF.

The chain couples TRBV11-3 to TRBJ2-5; 12 nucleotides align to TRBD2. CDR1 and CDR2 (germline): SGHNT, YENEEA. V lost 5 bases, J lost 1 base, and 11 bases stayed unmatched. This CDR3 spans 18 amino acids. Written as DNA, the CDR3 is TGTGCCAGCAGCGACGGCCATCTAGCGGGGGGGCTCCAAGAGACCCAGTACTTC. Translating it yields CASSDGHLAGGLQETQYF.

The chain's CDR3 is CSVEDPRGTQETQYF. The CDR3 coding sequence is TGCAGCGTTGAAGATCCTAGGGGGACCCAAGAGACCCAGTACTTC. The rearrangement joins TRBV29-1 to TRBJ2-5; TRBD1 might be the D (6 bases). The CDR3 consists of 15 residues. V lost 0 bases and J lost 1, with 12 bases in between. CDR1 SQVTM and CDR2 ANQGSEA come from the germline V gene.